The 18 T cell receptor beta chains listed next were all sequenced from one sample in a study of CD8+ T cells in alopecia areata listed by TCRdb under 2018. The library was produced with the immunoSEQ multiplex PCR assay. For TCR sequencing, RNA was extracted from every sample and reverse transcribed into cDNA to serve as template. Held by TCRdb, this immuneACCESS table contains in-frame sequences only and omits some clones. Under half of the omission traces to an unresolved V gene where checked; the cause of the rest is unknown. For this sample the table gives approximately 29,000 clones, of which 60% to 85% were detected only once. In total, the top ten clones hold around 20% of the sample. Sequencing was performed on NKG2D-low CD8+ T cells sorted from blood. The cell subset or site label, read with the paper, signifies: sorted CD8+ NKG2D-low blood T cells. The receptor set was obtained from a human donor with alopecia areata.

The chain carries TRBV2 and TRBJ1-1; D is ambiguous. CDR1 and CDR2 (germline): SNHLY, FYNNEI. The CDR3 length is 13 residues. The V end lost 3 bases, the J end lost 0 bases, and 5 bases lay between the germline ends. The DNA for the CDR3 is TGTGCCAGCAGTGACGGCATGAACACTGAAGCTTTCTTT. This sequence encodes CASSDGMNTEAFF.

The CDR3 loop is CASSILGSAEQFF. As DNA, the CDR3 is TGTGCCAGTAGTATACTAGGGTCGGCTGAGCAGTTCTTC. The V and J genes are TRBV19 and TRBJ2-1, with no clear D. CDR3 length: 13 amino acids. Germline assignment: CDR1 LNHDA and CDR2 SQIVND (reference sequence). V dropped 2 bases and J dropped 9 bases, with 11 bases sitting between them. Together with reference TRBV19 and TRBJ2-1, the CDR3 gives the full variable domain: DGGITQSPKYLFRKEGQNVTLSCEQNLNHDAMYWYRQDPGQGLRLIYYSQIVNDFQKGDIAEGYSVSREKKESFPLTVTSAQKNPTAFYLCASSILGSAEQFFGPGTRLTVL.

For the CDR3, the DNA is TGTGCCAGCAGTCTTCGACAGGGGAGAGAGACCCAGTACTTC. Amino acids: CASSLRQGRETQYF. The rearrangement joins TRBV6-5 to TRBJ2-5; 8 bases map to TRBD1. CDR1 and CDR2 (germline): MNHEY, SVGAGI. The CDR3 spans 14 residues. J lost 4 bases, V lost 5 bases, and 6 bases had no gene match.

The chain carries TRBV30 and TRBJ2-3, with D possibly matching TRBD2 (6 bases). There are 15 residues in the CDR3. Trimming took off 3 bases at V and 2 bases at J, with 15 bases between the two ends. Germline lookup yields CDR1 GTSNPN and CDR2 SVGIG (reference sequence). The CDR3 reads CAWRERGVPTDTQYF. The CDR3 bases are TGTGCCTGGAGAGAGCGCGGGGTCCCCACAGATACGCAGTATTTT.

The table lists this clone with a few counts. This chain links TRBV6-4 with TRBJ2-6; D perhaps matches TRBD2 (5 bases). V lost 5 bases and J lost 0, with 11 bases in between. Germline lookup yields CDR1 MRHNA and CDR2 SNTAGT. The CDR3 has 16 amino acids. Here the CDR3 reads CASSYVEGSGANVLTF. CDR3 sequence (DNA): TGTGCCAGCAGTTACGTTGAGGGCTCTGGGGCCAACGTCCTGACTTTC.

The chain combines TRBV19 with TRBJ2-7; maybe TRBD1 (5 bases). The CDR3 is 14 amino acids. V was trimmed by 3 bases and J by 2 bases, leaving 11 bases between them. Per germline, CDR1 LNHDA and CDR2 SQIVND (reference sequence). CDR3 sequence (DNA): TGTGCCAGTAGTATTTACCAGGGCCCCTACGAGCAGTACTTC. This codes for CASSIYQGPYEQYF.

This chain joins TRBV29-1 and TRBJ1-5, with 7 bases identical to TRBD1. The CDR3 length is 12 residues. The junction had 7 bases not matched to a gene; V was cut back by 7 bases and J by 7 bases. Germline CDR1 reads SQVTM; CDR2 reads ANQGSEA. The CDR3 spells CSARQGSQPQHF. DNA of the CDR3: TGCAGCGCACGACAGGGTAGCCAGCCCCAGCATTTT.

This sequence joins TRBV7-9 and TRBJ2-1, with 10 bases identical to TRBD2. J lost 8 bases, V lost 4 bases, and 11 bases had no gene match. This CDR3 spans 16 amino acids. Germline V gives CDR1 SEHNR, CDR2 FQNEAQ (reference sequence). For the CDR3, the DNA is TGTGCCAGCAGCTCCGGGACTAGCGAACTCCGGCATGAGCAGTTCTTC. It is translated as CASSSGTSELRHEQFF.

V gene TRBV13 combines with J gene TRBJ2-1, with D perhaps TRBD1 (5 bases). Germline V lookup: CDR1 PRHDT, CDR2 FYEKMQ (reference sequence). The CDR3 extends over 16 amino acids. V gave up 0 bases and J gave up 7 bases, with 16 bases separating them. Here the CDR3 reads CASSLGPSYGANEQFF. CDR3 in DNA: TGTGCCAGCAGCTTAGGCCCGTCCTATGGGGCTAATGAGCAGTTCTTC.

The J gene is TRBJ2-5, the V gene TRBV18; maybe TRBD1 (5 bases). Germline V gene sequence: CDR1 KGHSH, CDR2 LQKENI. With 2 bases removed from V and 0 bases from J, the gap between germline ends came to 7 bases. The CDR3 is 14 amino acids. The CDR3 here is CASSPVTDQETQYF. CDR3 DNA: TGTGCCAGCTCACCAGTGACAGACCAAGAGACCCAGTACTTC.

CDR3 sequence reads: CASTENRDDEQYF. The CDR3 region has the DNA TGTGCCAGCACAGAGAACCGGGACGACGAGCAGTACTTC. The chain is built from TRBV21-1 and TRBJ2-7. TRBV21-1 constitutes a pseudogene. This CDR3 is 13 amino acids long.

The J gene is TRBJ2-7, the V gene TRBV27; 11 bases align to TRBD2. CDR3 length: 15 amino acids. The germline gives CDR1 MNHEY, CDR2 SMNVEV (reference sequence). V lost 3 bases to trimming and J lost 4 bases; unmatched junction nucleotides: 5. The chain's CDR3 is CASSFSGRAYYEQYF. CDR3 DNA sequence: TGTGCCAGCAGTTTTAGCGGGAGGGCCTATTACGAGCAGTACTTC.

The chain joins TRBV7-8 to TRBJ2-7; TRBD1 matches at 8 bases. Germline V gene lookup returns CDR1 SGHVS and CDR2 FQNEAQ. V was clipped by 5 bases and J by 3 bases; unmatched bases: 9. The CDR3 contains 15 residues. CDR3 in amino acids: CASSPGTGKSYEQYF. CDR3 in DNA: TGTGCCAGCAGCCCCGGGACAGGCAAAAGCTACGAGCAGTACTTC.

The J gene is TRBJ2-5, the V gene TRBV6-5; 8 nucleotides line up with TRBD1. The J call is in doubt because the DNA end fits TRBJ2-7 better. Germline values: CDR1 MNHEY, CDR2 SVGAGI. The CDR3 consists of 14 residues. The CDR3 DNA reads TGTGCCAGCAGTTCCGGACAGGGATCGGCCGAGCAGTACTTC. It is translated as CASSSGQGSAEQYF.

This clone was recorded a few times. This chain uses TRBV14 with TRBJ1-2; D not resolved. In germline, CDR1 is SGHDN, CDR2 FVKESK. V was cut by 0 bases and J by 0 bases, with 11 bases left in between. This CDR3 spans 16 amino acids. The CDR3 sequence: CASSQDMERANYGYTF. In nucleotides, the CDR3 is TGTGCCAGCAGCCAAGATATGGAGCGAGCTAACTATGGCTACACCTTC. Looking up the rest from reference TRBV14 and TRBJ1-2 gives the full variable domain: EAGVTQFPSHSVIEKGQTVTLRCDPISGHDNLYWYRRVMGKEIKFLLHFVKESKQDESGMPNNRFLAERTGGTYSTLKVQPAELEDSGVYFCASSQDMERANYGYTFGSGTRLTVV.

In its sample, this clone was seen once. The CDR3 DNA reads as TGTGCCAGCAGTGCGGGACAAGCAGATACGCAGTATTTT. It is translated as CASSAGQADTQYF. This chain connects TRBV6-6 to TRBJ2-3; D may be TRBD1 or TRBD2 (6 bases each). Trimming pared 5 bases from V and 4 bases from J, leaving 10 bases between. Germline values: CDR1 MNHNY, CDR2 SVGAGI (reference sequence). The CDR3 sequence is 13 residues long.

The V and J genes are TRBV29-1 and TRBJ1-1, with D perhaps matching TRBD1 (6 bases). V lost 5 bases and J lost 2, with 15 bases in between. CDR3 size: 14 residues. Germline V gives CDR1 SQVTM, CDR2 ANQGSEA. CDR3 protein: CSVIGGRINTEAFF. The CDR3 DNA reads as TGCAGCGTTATAGGGGGACGGATAAACACTGAAGCTTTCTTT.

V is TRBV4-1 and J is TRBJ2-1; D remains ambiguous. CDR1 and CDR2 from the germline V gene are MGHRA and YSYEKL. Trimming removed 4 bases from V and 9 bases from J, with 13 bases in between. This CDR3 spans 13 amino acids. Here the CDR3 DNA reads TGCGCCAGCAGCCTCGCAGCAGATTTTGAGCAGTTCTTC. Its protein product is CASSLAADFEQFF.